The 29 T cell receptor beta chains listed next were all sequenced from one sample in a study of T cell clusters in autoimmune cytopenias. TRB was amplified by touch-down multiplex PCR, primer pools A and B combined. TCRdb reanalyzed the multiplex PCR reads and collapses them to one entry per CDR3 protein, without DNA. This table holds 4,500 to 7,000 distinct CDR3 sequences. TRB amplification used 250 ng of peripheral blood genomic DNA. The same sample was also studied in work on T cell repertoires in aging, cancer and after chemotherapy.

Sequenced input: peripheral blood. These receptors all come from a human donor in good health.

The chain employs TRBV27 and TRBJ1-5; absent DNA, TCRdb's TRBD1 call cannot be checked. Looked up from germline, CDR1 is MNHEY and CDR2 is SMNVEV (reference sequence). The CDR3 sequence is 17 residues long. The chain's CDR3 is CASRSVRDSHLVQPQHF.

The chain is built from TRBV20-1 and TRBJ1-2. Germline values: CDR1 DFQATT, CDR2 SNEGSKA (reference sequence). This CDR3 is built from 12 residues. The CDR3 loop is CSARDQDGGYTF.

Judged by frequency, this clonotype is medium-sized. The chain is built from TRBV6-2 or TRBV6-3 and TRBJ1-2. From germline, CDR1 is MNHEY and CDR2 SVGEGT. The CDR3 has 14 residues. CDR3 sequence: CASRPSGPTYGYTF.

In terms of frequency, this clonotype is medium-sized (0.01 to 0.1%). This chain's CDR3 is CASAGPDLYQETQYF. The V call is TRBV6-6, the J call TRBJ2-5; the D call of TRBD2 rests on TCRdb alone, since no DNA is present to check it. Per germline, CDR1 MNHNY and CDR2 SVGAGI (reference sequence). This CDR3 is 15 amino acids long.

This clonotype is classed as medium-sized by frequency. This chain links TRBV6-6 with TRBJ1-2; absent DNA, TCRdb's TRBD1 call cannot be checked. This CDR3 is 13 amino acids long. Germline assignment: CDR1 MNHNY and CDR2 SVGAGI (reference sequence). This CDR3 is CASRRAGSDGYTF.

This clonotype is identified as medium-sized (0.01 to 0.1%) from frequency. The chain combines TRBV15 with TRBJ2-1; TCRdb's D call of TRBD1 is untestable without DNA. This CDR3 has 12 amino acids. The germline V gene has CDR1 LNHNV and CDR2 YYDKDF (reference sequence). The CDR3 region is CATGGGLDEQFF. Filled out from reference TRBV15 and TRBJ2-1, the complete variable domain reads DAMVIQNPRYQVTQFGKPVTLSCSQTLNHNVMYWYQQKSSQAPKLLFHYYDKDFNNEADTPDNFQSRRPNTSFCFLDIRSPGLGDTAMYLCATGGGLDEQFFGPGTRLTVL.

In terms of frequency, this clonotype is medium-sized. The rearrangement links TRBV19 to TRBJ2-1; TCRdb's assignment of TRBD1 cannot be checked, as there is no DNA. The CDR3 is made up of 15 amino acids. Germline CDR1 reads LNHDA; CDR2 reads SQIVND (reference sequence). This chain's CDR3 is CASSIGSRPYNEQFF.

By frequency, this clonotype is medium-sized (0.01 to 0.1%). The rearrangement links TRBV19 to TRBJ2-5; TCRdb designates TRBD2, a call that cannot be tested without DNA. The germline V gene encodes CDR1 LNHDA and CDR2 SQIVND (reference sequence). This CDR3 has 16 amino acids. The CDR3: CASSPLNAGTSFSQYF.

This clonotype is classed as medium-sized (0.01 to 0.1%) by frequency. V usage is TRBV5-6 and J usage is TRBJ1-6; no DNA is available, so the TRBD1 call from TCRdb remains unchecked. Germline V gene lookup returns CDR1 SGHDT and CDR2 YYEEEE. This CDR3 has 15 amino acids. The CDR3 protein is CASSSVRDFNSPLHF.

This clonotype is called medium-sized based on its frequency. J is TRBJ1-5 and V is TRBV5-4; the D call from TCRdb, TRBD1, cannot be confirmed without DNA. Germline CDR1 reads SGHNT; CDR2 reads YYREEE (reference sequence). This CDR3 is 14 amino acids long. CDR3 protein: CASSLDRRNQPQHF. Using reference TRBV5-4 and TRBJ1-5 for the parts outside the CDR3, the full variable domain is ETGVTQSPTHLIKTRGQQVTLRCSSQSGHNTVSWYQQALGQGPQFIFQYYREEENGRGNFPPRFSGLQFPNYSSELNVNALELDDSALYLCASSLDRRNQPQHFGDGTRLSIL.

The chain combines TRBV12-3 or TRBV12-4 with TRBJ2-7; with no DNA, the TCRdb D assignment of TRBD1 cannot be verified. The CDR3 sequence is 14 residues long. The CDR3 loop is CASSSGTVTYEQYF.

This clonotype counts as medium-sized by frequency. The V and J genes are TRBV18 and TRBJ2-3. The CDR3 length is 12 residues. Germline CDR1 reads KGHSH; CDR2 reads LQKENI. The CDR3 sequence is CASSLGSDTQYF.

This sequence joins TRBV10-3 and TRBJ1-4. The germline gives CDR1 ENHRY, CDR2 SYGVKD. The CDR3 totals 14 residues. CDR3 amino acids: CAISPDPDSEKLFF.

This clonotype shows up as medium-sized by frequency. The rearrangement links TRBV5-4 to TRBJ1-2; with no DNA, the TCRdb D assignment of TRBD1 cannot be verified. Germline loops: CDR1 SGHNT, CDR2 YYREEE (reference sequence). The CDR3 contains 15 residues. CDR3 amino acids: CASLNSPGTLYGYTF.

The chain recombines TRBV28 with TRBJ2-1; absent DNA, TCRdb's TRBD1 call cannot be checked. The germline V gene has CDR1 MDHEN and CDR2 SYDVKM. The CDR3 runs 15 residues. CDR3 loop: CASRRRVGWLNEQFF.

This clonotype counts as medium-sized by frequency. The chain carries TRBV19 and TRBJ2-5; there is no DNA to check the TCRdb D call of TRBD1. Per the germline V gene, CDR1 is LNHDA and CDR2 is SQIVND (reference sequence). The CDR3 totals 14 residues. The CDR3 here is CASSFSGWGETQYF.

This clonotype is called medium-sized based on its frequency. The rearrangement joins TRBV18 to TRBJ2-2. CDR3 length equals 16 residues. Germline V gene sequence: CDR1 KGHSH, CDR2 LQKENI. The CDR3: CASSPRSPANTGELFF.

CDR3: CASSLEAPETQYF. The chain recombines TRBV28 with TRBJ2-5; the D call of TRBD1 rests on TCRdb alone, since no DNA is present to check it. Germline CDR1 and CDR2: MDHEN and SYDVKM. The CDR3 length is 13 residues.

This chain uses TRBV20-1 with TRBJ2-1; TCRdb indicates TRBD2, and absent DNA this call remains unverified. This CDR3 contains 15 residues. From germline, CDR1 is DFQATT and CDR2 SNEGSKA (reference sequence). The CDR3 protein is CSASHGRGPYNEQFF.

This clonotype is identified as medium-sized (0.01 to 0.1%) from frequency. The chain uses TRBV12-3 or TRBV12-4 and TRBJ2-3; TCRdb outputs TRBD1, but without DNA this stays unchecked. The CDR3 length is 14 residues. This CDR3 reads CASRTDRGTDTQYF.

The chain carries TRBV5-6 and TRBJ2-7; the TCRdb call, TRBD1, lacks DNA for checking. The CDR3 has 16 amino acids. CDR1 and CDR2 (germline): SGHDT, YYEEEE. The CDR3 is CASSQEMGGSSYEQYF.

CDR3 residues: CASPQGPGSRSADTQYF. The V and J genes are TRBV6-5 and TRBJ2-3; TCRdb outputs TRBD1, but without DNA this stays unchecked. The CDR3 consists of 17 residues. Germline CDR1 reads MNHEY; CDR2 reads SVGAGI.

This clonotype is classed as medium-sized by frequency. The chain links TRBV19 to TRBJ2-2. CDR3 length: 13 residues. In germline, CDR1 is LNHDA, CDR2 SQIVND (reference sequence). The CDR3 here is CASSGPNTGELFF.

The chain links TRBV20-1 to TRBJ2-3. There are 14 residues in the CDR3. Germline loops: CDR1 DFQATT, CDR2 SNEGSKA (reference sequence). CDR3 sequence: CSARQVTSTDTQYF.

This chain uses TRBV12-3 or TRBV12-4 with TRBJ1-5; TCRdb calls TRBD1, which cannot be checked without DNA. The CDR3 contains 15 residues. The CDR3 here is CASSSGTGGNQPQHF.

The rearrangement joins TRBV11-2 to TRBJ2-7; TCRdb picks TRBD1, but there is no DNA to check that call. Germline assignment: CDR1 SGHAT and CDR2 FQNNGV. The length of the CDR3 is 14 residues. CDR3 amino acids: CASSSRDKRYEQYF.

The chain carries TRBV6-4 and TRBJ2-1; lacking DNA, the TRBD1 call made by TCRdb goes unchecked. The V gene's germline CDR1 is MRHNA and CDR2 SNTAGT. The CDR3 is 14 residues long. CDR3 loop: CASSTTSGTNEQFF.

This clonotype is medium-sized (0.01 to 0.1%) by frequency. The chain joins TRBV19 to TRBJ2-5; lacking DNA, the TRBD1 call made by TCRdb goes unchecked. Per the germline V gene, CDR1 is LNHDA and CDR2 is SQIVND (reference sequence). The CDR3 is 12 residues long. This CDR3 is CASSLRGETQYF.

By frequency, this clonotype is medium-sized (0.01 to 0.1%). V is TRBV15 and J is TRBJ1-5. The CDR3 is 12 amino acids. Germline-derived CDR1 and CDR2 are LNHNV and YYDKDF (reference sequence). This CDR3 reads CATSTPDQPQHF.